The sequence of this T cell receptor (beta chain) was determined in a study of cytomegalovirus exposure and HLA in healthy donors listed by TCRdb under 2017. As for the study more broadly: An earlier analysis of approximately 640 of the donors reported 250 to 350 Gb of sequence data and about 100 million unique TCR beta sequences from roughly 180 million T cells. About 280 gigabases of sequencing data and approximately 92 million unique TCR sequences made up an early release that covered roughly 670 HLA-typed donors. Of the 350 to 450 genotyped donors, 81% were placed in the genetic ancestry cluster associated with self-reported Caucasian donors. The aim of the study was to test whether cataloging public T cell receptors could identify signatures of past pathogen exposure. The study used immunosequencing to profile the T cell repertoires of 670 or so subjects and linked those repertoires to cytomegalovirus serostatus. Besides the first cohort of more than 650 subjects, a separate validation cohort made up of 120 different subjects was used. To predict cytomegalovirus infection status, the study brought together high-throughput TCR immunosequencing, statistical association of individual TCRs with disease status, and machine learning. In a later analysis, previously published TCR beta repertoires from 670 or so donors were re-analyzed and high-resolution HLA genotyping was added so that TCR occurrence patterns could be studied. Rather than drawing on any new phenotypic data, the later analysis identified candidate immune exposures from TCR beta sequences and the way those sequences occurred across donors. To decide whether each TCR beta V gene segment behaved as functional or pseudogenic, an earlier analysis of fewer than 750 of the donors relied on high-throughput TCR beta sequencing. Donor age, sex, ethnicity and CMV serostatus were compiled together with the repertoire data. A later genetic analysis used genome-wide SNP genotypes for 398 of the 666 donors, treating that subset as a discovery cohort. All discovery cohort repertoires had been generated on a single sequencing platform. Both class I and class II loci were covered by HLA typing, at four-digit resolution. The number of donors typed differed by locus, with roughly 620-640 for A, B, C, DRB1 and DQB1, roughly 520 for DQA1, some 570 for DPA1, and over 400 for DPB1. Four to six DR-DQ haplotypes were handled as single units for association and clustering, since linkage in the cohort was strong. On average, 235,054 unique TCR beta nucleotide sequences were sequenced per donor among roughly 430 genotyped donors of the cohort, with roughly a sixth of those sequences being non-productive.

Preparation of the library involved the immunoSEQ multiplex PCR assay. A mixture of 60 forward primers for TCR Vbeta segments and 13 reverse primers for TCR Jbeta segments was used in the multiplex PCR. Amplification of the CDR3 region of rearranged TCR beta genes was performed with a multiplex PCR assay on genomic DNA. The Illumina HiSeq System was used to sequence the amplified TCR beta libraries as 87-base-pair reads. The study's own analysis went as follows. Across the 670 or so repertoires, a later analysis counted 75 million to 90 million unique TCR beta chains, roughly 11 million of which were shared by at least two donors. To remove PCR and sequencing errors, raw reads were error-corrected and collapsed into unique sequences using a nearest-neighbor algorithm that merged closely related sequences. CDR3 sequences were aligned to IMGT reference sequences to assign V, D and J gene segments. Each retained sequence needed at least a six-nucleotide match to both a V gene segment and a J gene segment. A rearrangement counted as productive if the CDR3 had no stop codons and remained in frame with V and J, and every other rearrangement counted as non-productive. Following IMGT convention, CDR3 was defined as the stretch from the second conserved V-encoded cysteine to the conserved J-encoded phenylalanine. The earlier analysis of about 610 of the donors excluded any sequence lacking an unambiguous match to a single V gene segment. An earlier analysis of about 600 of the donors called V segments functional above 56.7% productive rearrangements and segregating when the between-donor standard deviation exceeded 5%. To diagnose cytomegalovirus status from the catalog of TCR beta chain sequences, a statistical classification framework was built. A later analysis assigned V and J genes by comparing TCR nucleotide sequences with IMGT/GENE-DB human TR gene sequences. In a later analysis, CDR3 sequences and most-parsimonious VDJ recombination scenarios were assigned using the TCRdist pipeline. In a later analysis, each TCR beta chain was defined by its CDR3 amino acid sequence together with its V-gene family, and reads lacking a unique V-gene family were excluded. To address suspected cross-contamination and a sequencing artifact, a later analysis removed a few hundred highly shared, low-generation-probability nucleotide sequences. For each public chain, a later analysis derived a clonal expansion index from normalized ranks of inferred template counts within each repertoire. Generation probabilities in a later analysis came from a VDJ recombination model fitted to out-of-frame rearrangements, and those results were checked against IGoR. A later analysis scored TCR-TCR, TCR-HLA and TCR-CMV co-occurrence with hypergeometric tests, applying a repertoire-size bias correction to TCR pairs. False discovery rates were estimated in a later analysis by permuting HLA or CMV assignments 20 times. In a later analysis, co-occurring TCRs were grouped using DBSCAN, with TCRdist sequence similarity added in when clustering inside HLA-allele-positive subsets. Repertoires with fewer than 30,000 or more than 120,000 public chains were left out of co-occurrence clustering, as were four to six repertoires with anomalous nucleotide sharing. The clones in this table, taken by TCRdb from immuneACCESS, are in-frame only. Not every clone is retained; where verified, under half of the shortfall comes from an unresolved V gene, and the cause of the rest is unknown. For V, J and clone size, that table is used; D and trimming come from the DNA. The sample table contains fewer than 150,000 clones; only one count was recorded for approximately 78% of them. 5% to 8% of the sample lies in the top ten.

The cohort was made up of hundreds of healthy bone marrow donors. At the time of sampling, all cohort members were nominally healthy, though unrecorded immune exposures were likely present. The donor tested CMV seropositive and was one of the 289 seropositive cohort members. Every donor gave a peripheral blood sample, and the peripheral blood mononuclear cells from that sample were used for TCR beta sequencing. Genomic DNA extraction from the blood cell samples was performed with the Qiagen DNeasy Blood Extraction Kit. Turning to this clone: What antigen it recognizes has not been identified. Qualities for individual bases were not recorded, and no much larger clone is one base off.

Broader findings and caveats from the paper: Assigning TCR associations to individual alleles was difficult when HLA alleles, especially DR and DQ, strongly co-occurred. Because some donors lacked HLA typing at each locus, the association tests relied only on the typed subset. Compared with equally common non-associated chains, HLA-associated TCR beta chains in a later analysis were more clonally expanded and had lower generation probabilities. In a later analysis, the rate of TCR association differed among HLA loci, with DRB1 alleles having the most associated TCRs and HLA-C alleles having the fewest. The presence/absence analyses assumed that sequencing depth was roughly uniform across donors, and that assumption may not be true. In this cohort, only TCR beta chains were sequenced, and detectable features were limited by the absence of alpha or paired-chain data. Because counts were too low, roughly 17 rarely observed V segments, including chromosome 9 orphons, were left out of the earlier analysis of approximately 580 of the donors. A later analysis associated 15,000 to 20,000 TCR beta sequences with specific HLA alleles at a false discovery rate of 0.05. A few of the identified cytomegalovirus-associated TCR beta chains were confirmed in vitro to be specific for cytomegalovirus antigens. A later analysis reported that several top co-occurrence clusters appeared linked to parvovirus B19, influenza, CMV and Epstein-Barr virus. A cluster of highly shared sequence variants was judged likely to be a technical artifact of the sequencing pipeline. A further reported finding was that TCR beta sequences accurately predicted the HLA-A and HLA-B alleles for most subjects in the first cohort. A later analysis found that most CMV-associated TCR beta chains appeared HLA-restricted, with HLA associations seemingly driven largely by CMV exposure. In the study, about 150 TCR beta chains were listed as associated with cytomegalovirus. Correlated functional status among segregating V segments might reflect linkage disequilibrium, but an unknown experimental factor could not be ruled out. Some IMGT-functional V segments, including TRBV6-2 and TRBV6-3, could not be distinguished by the 87-base-pair reads and were therefore excluded. According to a later genetic analysis, donors in an Asian-associated ancestry cluster had fewer N-insertions in productive TCRs than the approximately 710-donor mean. According to the authors, the approach could potentially be generalized to other disease states and immunological phenotypes. Immune exposure information for the cohort was limited to CMV serostatus. In an earlier analysis of fewer than 750 of the donors, most TCR beta V segments were observed in productive rearrangements about 87% or about 30% of the time, broadly matching IMGT annotations. In both the original and validation cohorts, the classifier was reported to diagnose cytomegalovirus status with high specificity and sensitivity. In a later genetic analysis, a missense DCLRE1C variant was associated with V-gene and J-gene trimming of TCR beta chains, and the association was replicated in an independent cohort. Most TCR sequences were seen in very few donors, while some public TCRs were found in many individuals.

Its CDR3 holds 17 amino acids, cysteine through phenylalanine. The retained sequence is limited to the CDR3, 51 bases, with the frame set at the first base. CDR1 and CDR2, per the germline V gene, are SGHTA and FQGNSA. After removal of 7 bases from V and 9 bases from J, the junction retains 19 bases not matched to a gene. Sequenced: PBMCs. The sequence was collected from a woman aged 40 to 49 in good health and CMV-seropositive. Here the chain combines TRBV7-2 and TRBJ2-1, with 9 central nucleotides matching TRBD1. The nucleotide sequence reads TGTGCCAGCAACAGCTTAGGGGCAACAGGGGGCTTTTCTGAGCAGTTCTTC. The resulting protein is CASNSLGATGGFSEQFF.